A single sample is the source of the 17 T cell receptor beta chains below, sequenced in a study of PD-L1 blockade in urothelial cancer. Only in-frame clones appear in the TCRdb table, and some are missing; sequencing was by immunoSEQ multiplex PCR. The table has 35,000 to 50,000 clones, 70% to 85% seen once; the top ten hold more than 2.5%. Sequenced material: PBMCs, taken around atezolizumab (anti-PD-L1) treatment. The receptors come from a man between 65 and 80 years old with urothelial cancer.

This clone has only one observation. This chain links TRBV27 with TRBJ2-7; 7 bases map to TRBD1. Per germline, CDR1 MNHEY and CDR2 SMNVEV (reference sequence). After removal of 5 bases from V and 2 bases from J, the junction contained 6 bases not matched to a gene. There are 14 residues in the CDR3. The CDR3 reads CASSPGGFTYEQYF. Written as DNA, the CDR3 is TGTGCCAGCAGTCCAGGGGGTTTCACCTACGAGCAGTACTTC.

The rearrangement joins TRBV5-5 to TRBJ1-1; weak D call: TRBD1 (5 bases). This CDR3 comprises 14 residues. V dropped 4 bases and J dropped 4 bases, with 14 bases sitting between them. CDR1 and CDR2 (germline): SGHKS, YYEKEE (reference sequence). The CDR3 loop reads CASSVASGGTEAFF. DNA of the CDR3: TGTGCCAGCAGCGTAGCCTCGGGGGGCACTGAAGCTTTCTTT.

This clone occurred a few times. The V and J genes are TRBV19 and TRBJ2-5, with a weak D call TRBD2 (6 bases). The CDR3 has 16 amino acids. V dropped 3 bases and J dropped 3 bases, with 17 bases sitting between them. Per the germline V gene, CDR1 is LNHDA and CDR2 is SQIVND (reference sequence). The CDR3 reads CASSISDPSGEETQYF. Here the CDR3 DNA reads TGTGCCAGTAGTATCTCGGACCCTTCGGGGGAAGAGACCCAGTACTTC.

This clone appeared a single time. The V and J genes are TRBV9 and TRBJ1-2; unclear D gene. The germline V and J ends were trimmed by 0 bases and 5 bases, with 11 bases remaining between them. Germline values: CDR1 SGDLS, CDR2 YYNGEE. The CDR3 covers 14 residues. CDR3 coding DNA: TGTGCCAGCAGCGTAGAGCCGGTTTCTTATGGCTACACCTTC. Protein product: CASSVEPVSYGYTF.

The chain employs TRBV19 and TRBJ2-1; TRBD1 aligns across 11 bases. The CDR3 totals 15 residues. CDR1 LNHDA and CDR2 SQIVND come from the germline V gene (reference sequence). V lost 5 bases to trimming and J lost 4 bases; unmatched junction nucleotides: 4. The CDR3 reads CASSFRDRGYNEQFF. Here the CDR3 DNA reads TGTGCCAGTAGTTTCCGGGACAGGGGGTACAATGAGCAGTTCTTC.

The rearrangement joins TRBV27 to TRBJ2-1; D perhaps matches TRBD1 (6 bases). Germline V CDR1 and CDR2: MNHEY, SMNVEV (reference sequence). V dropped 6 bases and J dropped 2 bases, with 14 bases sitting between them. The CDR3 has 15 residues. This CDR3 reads CASSLGQSAYNEQFF. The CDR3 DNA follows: TGTGCCAGCAGCCTCGGACAGTCCGCCTACAATGAGCAGTTCTTC.

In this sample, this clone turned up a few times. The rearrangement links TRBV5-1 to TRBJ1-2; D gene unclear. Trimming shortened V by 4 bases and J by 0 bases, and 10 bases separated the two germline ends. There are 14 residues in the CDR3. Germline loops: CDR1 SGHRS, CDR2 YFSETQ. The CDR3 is CASSLGVSNYGYTF. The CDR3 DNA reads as TGCGCCAGCAGCCTGGGCGTCTCTAACTATGGCTACACCTTC.

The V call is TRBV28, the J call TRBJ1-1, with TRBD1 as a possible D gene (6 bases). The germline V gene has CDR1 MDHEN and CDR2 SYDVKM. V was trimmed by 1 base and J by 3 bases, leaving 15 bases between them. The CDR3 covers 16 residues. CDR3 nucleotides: TGTGCCAGCAGTTTATCCCTCGGGGGGCTTGACACTGAAGCTTTCTTT. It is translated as CASSLSLGGLDTEAFF.

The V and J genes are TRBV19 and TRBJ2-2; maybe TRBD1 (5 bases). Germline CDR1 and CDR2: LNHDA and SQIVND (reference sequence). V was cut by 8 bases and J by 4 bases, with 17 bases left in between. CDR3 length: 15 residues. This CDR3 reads CASHLTNRTTGELFF. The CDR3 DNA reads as TGTGCCAGTCATTTGACCAACAGGACCACCGGGGAGCTGTTTTTT.

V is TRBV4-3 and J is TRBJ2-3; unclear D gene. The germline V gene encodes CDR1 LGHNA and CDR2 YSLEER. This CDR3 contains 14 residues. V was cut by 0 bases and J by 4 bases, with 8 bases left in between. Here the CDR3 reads CASSQDHAADTQYF. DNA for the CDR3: TGCGCCAGCAGCCAAGATCATGCGGCAGATACGCAGTATTTT.

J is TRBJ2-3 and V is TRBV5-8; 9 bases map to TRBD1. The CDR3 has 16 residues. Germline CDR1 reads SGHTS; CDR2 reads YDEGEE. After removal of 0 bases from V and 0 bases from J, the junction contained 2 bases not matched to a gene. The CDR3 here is CASSLGTGASTDTQYF. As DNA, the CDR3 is TGTGCCAGCAGCTTGGGGACAGGGGCCAGCACAGATACGCAGTATTTT.

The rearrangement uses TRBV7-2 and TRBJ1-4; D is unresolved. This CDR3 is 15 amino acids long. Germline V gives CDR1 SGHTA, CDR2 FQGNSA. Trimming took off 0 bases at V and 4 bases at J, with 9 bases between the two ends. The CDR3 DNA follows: TGTGCCAGCAGCTTAGCGCGTACGGGTAATGAAAAACTGTTTTTT. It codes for CASSLARTGNEKLFF.

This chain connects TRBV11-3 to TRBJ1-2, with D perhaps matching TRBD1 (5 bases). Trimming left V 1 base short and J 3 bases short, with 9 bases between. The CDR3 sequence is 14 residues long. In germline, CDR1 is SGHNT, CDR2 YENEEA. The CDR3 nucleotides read TGTGCCAGCAGCTTAGGTCCGGGGGACTATGGCTACACCTTC. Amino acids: CASSLGPGDYGYTF.

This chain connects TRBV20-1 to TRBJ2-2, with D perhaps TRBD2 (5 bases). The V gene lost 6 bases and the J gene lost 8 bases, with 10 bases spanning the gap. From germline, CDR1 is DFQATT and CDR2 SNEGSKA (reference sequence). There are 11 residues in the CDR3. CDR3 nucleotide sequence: TGCAGTGCCGCGGGTTCGGGGGAGCTGTTTTTT. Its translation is CSAAGSGELFF.

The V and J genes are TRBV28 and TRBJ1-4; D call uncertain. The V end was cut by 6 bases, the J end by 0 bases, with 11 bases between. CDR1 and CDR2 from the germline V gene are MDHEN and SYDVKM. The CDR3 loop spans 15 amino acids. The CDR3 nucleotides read TGTGCCAGCAGCTACTCAGGTGCAACTAATGAAAAACTGTTTTTT. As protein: CASSYSGATNEKLFF.

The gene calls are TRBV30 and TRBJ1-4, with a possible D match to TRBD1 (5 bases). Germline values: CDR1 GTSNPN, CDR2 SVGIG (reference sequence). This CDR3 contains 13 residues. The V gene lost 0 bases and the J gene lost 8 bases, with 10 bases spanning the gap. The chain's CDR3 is CAWSVQGREKLFF. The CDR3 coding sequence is TGTGCCTGGAGTGTCCAGGGAAGAGAAAAACTGTTTTTT. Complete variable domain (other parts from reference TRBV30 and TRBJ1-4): SQTIHQWPATLVQPVGSPLSLECTVEGTSNPNLYWYRQAAGRGLQLLFYSVGIGQISSEVPQNLSASRPQDRQFILSSKKLLLSDSGFYLCAWSVQGREKLFFGSGTQLSVL.

The DNA of the CDR3 is TGTGCCAGCAGTTTTCGGTTGGGCAACAATGAGCAGTTCTTC. Protein sequence: CASSFRLGNNEQFF. V is TRBV27 and J is TRBJ2-1; the D is unclear. The V gene lost 3 bases and the J gene lost 5 bases, with 11 bases spanning the gap. The CDR3 length is 14 residues. Germline values: CDR1 MNHEY, CDR2 SMNVEV (reference sequence).